The rows below give T cell receptor beta chains drawn from one sample of a study of regulatory T cells in long-lasting Graves disease. TCRdb used MiXCR to reprocess the multiplex PCR reads, holding one entry per CDR3 protein. The data hold a few hundred thousand distinct CDR3 sequences, with 21% observed a single time. Sequencing used peripheral blood mononuclear cells (PBMCs), obtained when the disease was refractory, from a patient treated with antithyroid drugs. The receptors originated from a female donor with Graves disease. Both conserved end residues are part of each CDR3. Each record gives: clone size, J gene, D gene, V gene, CDR3 protein, CDR3 DNA. The D gene is left open where the match is weak. Where a row states a size, it is once, few, many or the class of an expanded clone; other rows omit it.

many	TRBJ2-7	.	TRBV9	CASSVSSSPGEQYF	TGTGCCAGCAGCGTCAGTAGCTCCCCGGGGGAGCAGTACTTC
many	TRBJ1-2	TRBD1	TRBV19	CASCRDRGREDGYTF	TGTGCCAGTTGCCGGGACAGGGGGCGAGAGGATGGCTACACCTTC
many	TRBJ2-7	TRBD1	TRBV20-1	CSAPGTGDYEQYF	TGCAGTGCGCCCGGGACAGGGGACTACGAGCAGTACTTC
many	TRBJ2-7	TRBD2	TRBV7-8	CASSLVTSGRDEQYF	TGTGCCAGCAGCTTAGTAACTAGCGGGAGAGACGAGCAGTACTTC
many	TRBJ1-2	.	TRBV28	CASSLSNFYGYTF	TGTGCCAGCAGTTTATCCAATTTCTATGGCTACACCTTC
many	TRBJ2-7	.	TRBV10-2	CASAPGLGPYEQYF	TGCGCCAGCGCCCCGGGCTTGGGACCCTACGAGCAGTACTTC
many	TRBJ1-1	.	TRBV3-1	CASSQGSPEAFF	TGTGCCAGCAGCCAAGGATCGCCTGAAGCTTTCTTT
few	TRBJ2-7	.	TRBV5-6	CASSFRQGLSYEQYF	TGTGCCAGCAGCTTTCGGCAGGGATTATCCTACGAGCAGTACTTC
.	TRBJ2-1	TRBD2	TRBV12-3/TRBV12-4	CASSPGLAGGRDEQFF	TGTGCCAGCAGTCCGGGACTAGCGGGAGGGCGGGATGAGCAGTTCTTC
few	TRBJ2-1	.	TRBV11-2	CASSLVGQSSYNEQFF	TGTGCCAGCAGCTTGGTAGGCCAGAGCTCCTACAATGAGCAGTTCTTC
.	TRBJ1-3	TRBD1	TRBV6-1	CASGQTGSGNTIYF	TGTGCCAGCGGACAGACAGGGAGTGGAAACACCATATATTTT
many	TRBJ1-4	TRBD1	TRBV28	CASSGAGTGYEKLFF	TGTGCCAGCAGTGGTGCCGGGACAGGGTATGAAAAACTGTTTTTT
few	TRBJ2-7	.	TRBV27	CASSPLALTYEQYF	TGTGCCAGCAGTCCCCTAGCTTTGACCTACGAGCAGTACTTC
few	TRBJ2-7	TRBD2	TRBV24-1	CATSDHSGRRAYEQYF	TGTGCCACCAGTGACCATAGCGGGAGACGGGCCTACGAGCAGTACTTC
.	TRBJ2-5	.	TRBV9	CASSVGLSLETQYF	TGTGCCAGCAGCGTAGGCCTAAGCTTAGAGACCCAGTACTTC
many	TRBJ2-2	.	TRBV6-1	CASSKYSSRVRTGELFF	TGTGCCAGCAGCAAATATAGCAGCCGGGTGAGGACCGGGGAGCTGTTTTTT
few	TRBJ1-5	TRBD1	TRBV12-3/TRBV12-4	CASSRDRVSGQPQHF	TGTGCCAGCAGCCGGGACAGGGTATCAGGTCAGCCCCAGCATTTT
many	TRBJ2-7	.	TRBV20-1	CSASSDREGYEQYF	TGCAGTGCTAGTTCGGACAGGGAGGGCTACGAGCAGTACTTC
.	TRBJ1-6	.	TRBV10-1	CASSDGQSLHF	TGCGCCAGCAGTGATGGTCAATCCCTCCACTTT
.	TRBJ2-7	.	TRBV6-2/TRBV6-3	CASSPPGKGAYEQYF	TGTGCCAGCAGCCCACCCGGCAAGGGGGCCTACGAGCAGTACTTC
.	TRBJ2-5	TRBD1	TRBV7-9	CASSEPGQGAWETQYF	TGTGCCAGCAGCGAACCGGGACAGGGGGCTTGGGAGACCCAGTACTTC
many	TRBJ2-5	TRBD2	TRBV12-3/TRBV12-4	CASSFSSGRGKTQYF	TGTGCCAGCAGTTTCTCTAGCGGGAGAGGAAAGACCCAGTACTTC
.	TRBJ2-2	.	TRBV19	CASSLPATSTGELFF	TGTGCCAGTAGTCTCCCAGCGACAAGCACCGGGGAGCTGTTTTTT
few	TRBJ2-5	.	TRBV4-1	CASSQDGFGQETQYF	TGCGCCAGCAGCCAAGATGGTTTCGGCCAAGAGACCCAGTACTTC
few	TRBJ2-4	.	TRBV5-4	CASSPAGMENIQYF	TGTGCCAGCAGCCCAGCCGGGATGGAAAACATTCAGTACTTC
many	TRBJ1-1	.	TRBV12-3/TRBV12-4	CASNLRHVNTEAFF	TGTGCCAGCAACCTGAGGCATGTGAACACTGAAGCTTTCTTT